These T cell receptor beta chains were read from a single sample in a study of shared T cell receptors in the human thymus. Data came from immunoSEQ multiplex PCR; TCRdb stores just in-frame clones and leaves some out. The table includes some 700,000 clones, 70% to 90% detected once. These data were also filed under a second study, of human thymus T cells.

Sequences were obtained from thymocytes. The source is a boy under three years old with a congenital heart defect. CDR3s include the opening cysteine and the closing phenylalanine or tryptophan. Each record gives: J gene, clone size, D gene, V gene, CDR3 protein, CDR3 DNA. A D gene is named only where the DNA matches it firmly. Clone sizes are given selectively: once, few, many, or a class where the clone is expanded.

TRBJ2-7 - - TRBV2 CASTQDLLEQYF TGTGCCAGCACCCAGGACTTGCTCGAGCAGTACTTC
TRBJ1-5 once TRBD1 TRBV30 CAWSPGTGRNQPQHF TGTGCCTGGAGCCCCGGGACAGGGAGGAATCAGCCCCAGCATTTT
TRBJ2-5 - - TRBV5-1 CASSLRGQEGQETQYF TGCGCCAGCAGCTTGCGCGGACAGGAGGGTCAAGAGACCCAGTACTTC
TRBJ1-4 - - TRBV19 CASSIPGGYRGKLFF TGTGCCAGTAGTATCCCGGGGGGGTACCGGGGAAAACTGTTTTTT
TRBJ2-5 - TRBD1 TRBV4-3 CASSQGPGAGQGETQYF TGCGCCAGCAGCCAAGGTCCCGGGGCGGGACAGGGGGAGACCCAGTACTTC
TRBJ2-3 - TRBD2 TRBV6-6 CATAGTRSTDTQYF TGTGCCACCGCCGGGACTAGGAGCACAGATACGCAGTATTTT
TRBJ1-1 few TRBD1 TRBV5-4 CASSLRHRGMNTEAFF TGTGCCAGCAGCTTGCGTCACAGGGGCATGAACACTGAAGCTTTCTTT
TRBJ2-2 - TRBD2 TRBV5-5 CASSDPGTRAGELFF TGTGCCAGCAGCGATCCGGGGACTAGAGCCGGGGAGCTGTTTTTT
TRBJ2-7 - TRBD1 TRBV5-1 CASSLTGLAYEQYF TGCGCCAGCAGCCTGACAGGGTTAGCCTACGAGCAGTACTTC
TRBJ1-5 once TRBD1 TRBV19 CASSLRDRGVGNQPQHF TGTGCCAGTAGTCTCCGGGACAGGGGGGTGGGCAATCAGCCCCAGCATTTT
TRBJ2-7 - - TRBV4-3 CASSQDLASARGGQYF TGCGCCAGCAGCCAAGATCTGGCCAGCGCCAGGGGCGGGCAGTACTTC
TRBJ2-1 - - TRBV6-1 CASSWSVHEQFF TGTGCCAGCAGCTGGTCGGTCCATGAGCAGTTCTTC
TRBJ2-2 - TRBD2 TRBV9 CASSVAPLAGGGTGELFF TGTGCCAGCAGCGTAGCTCCTTTAGCGGGAGGCGGGACCGGGGAGCTGTTTTTT
TRBJ2-7 - - TRBV5-1 CASSLGSVPYEQYF TGCGCCAGCAGCTTGGGTAGCGTCCCCTACGAGCAGTACTTC
TRBJ2-7 - TRBD1 TRBV5-6 CASSTGQGGFEQYF TGTGCCAGCAGCACCGGACAGGGGGGATTCGAGCAGTACTTC
TRBJ2-7 - - TRBV9 CASTPGGARYEQYF TGTGCCAGCACCCCAGGAGGGGCTCGCTACGAGCAGTACTTC
TRBJ2-1 - TRBD2 TRBV29-1 CSVAQGLAGVNEQFF TGCAGCGTTGCCCAAGGACTAGCGGGAGTAAATGAGCAGTTCTTC
TRBJ2-5 - TRBD2 TRBV9 CASSAGLAAYQETQYF TGTGCCAGCAGCGCCGGACTAGCGGCGTACCAAGAGACCCAGTACTTC
TRBJ2-7 - TRBD2 TRBV4-2 CASSPGTSGRPDGYEQYF TGTGCCAGCAGCCCAGGGACTAGCGGGAGGCCGGACGGCTACGAGCAGTACTTC
TRBJ2-7 - TRBD1 TRBV4-2 CASSQGYPGQGFYEQYF TGTGCCAGCAGCCAAGGGTACCCGGGACAGGGTTTCTACGAGCAGTACTTC
TRBJ2-1 - - TRBV10-1 CASSESLREHYNEQFF TGCGCCAGCAGTGAGTCTTTACGGGAGCACTACAATGAGCAGTTCTTC
TRBJ1-3 - - TRBV18 CASSPKGPVSGNTIYF TGTGCCAGCTCACCAAAGGGGCCAGTATCTGGAAACACCATATATTTT
TRBJ2-1 - - TRBV7-2 CASSLREVGTPYNEQFF TGTGCCAGCAGCTTAAGGGAAGTCGGGACACCTTACAATGAGCAGTTCTTC
TRBJ2-7 few TRBD2 TRBV14 CASSQGGVTGQYF TGTGCCAGCAGCCAGGGGGGGGTAACCGGGCAGTACTTC